The clone carrying this T cell receptor (beta chain) was counted a few times. The sample comes from a study of T cells after yellow fever vaccination. From the 5' RACE reads, TCRdb called clonotypes with MiXCR, one entry per CDR3 protein. The repertoire holds about 350,000 distinct CDR3 sequences, with roughly 8.6% as singletons. The input for sequencing was PBMCs, taken 35 to 50 days after the first yellow fever vaccination. The TCR comes from a man aged 18 to 29 who received the YFV17D yellow fever vaccine.

This chain's CDR3 is CASSLLAGGDYNEQFF. The CDR3 region has the DNA TGCGCCAGCAGCTTGTTGGCGGGGGGGGACTACAATGAGCAGTTCTTC. The chain links TRBV5-1 to TRBJ2-1; 9 bases fit TRBD2. V dropped 1 base and J dropped 3; count of bases not matched to a gene: 5. CDR1 and CDR2 (germline): SGHRS, YFSETQ. The CDR3 has 16 residues.